This T cell receptor beta chain was observed in a study of HIV-infected patients and healthy controls. The sample holds many counts of this clonotype. The CDR3 is 16 residues long. Trimming took 6 bases from V and 4 from J; bases not matched to a gene: 8. The repertoire came from unfractionated whole blood and reflected all unsorted peripheral T cells. About 500 ng RNA was reverse transcribed with alpha and beta constant-region primers. Using multiplexing indices, alpha and beta chain libraries were generated apart by chain-specific third strand synthesis. A roughly 20-cycle PCR with P5s and P7 primers followed a short adapter-adding first PCR. A single record per CDR3 protein comes from TCRdb applying MiXCR to the 5' RACE reads. The sample lists about 15,000 distinct CDR3 sequences; roughly 7.5% were seen once.

This rearrangement joins TRBV12-3 or TRBV12-4 to TRBJ2-7; 14 bases match TRBD2. The origin of this receptor is an adult in good health. The sequenced sample was blood. This CDR3 is CASRSGTSGSKYEQYF. In DNA form, the CDR3 reads TGTGCCAGCAGATCTGGGACTAGCGGGAGCAAATACGAGCAGTACTTC.